A single sample is the source of the 23 T cell receptor beta chains below, sequenced in a study of T cells in Graves' hyperthyroidism and ophthalmopathy. Amplification targeted TCR beta CDR3 regions from RNA transcripts. The TCR CDR3 first-round RT-PCR relied on the HTBI primer set. MiXCR, run by TCRdb on the multiplex PCR reads, gives a single entry per CDR3 protein. Among about 400,000 distinct CDR3 sequences, more than 12% were seen once, and the ten largest hold 28%. The sequencing input was blood. The receptors were gathered from a man in his fifties with Graves' ophthalmopathy.

This clonotype was observed many times. The chain links TRBV14 to TRBJ2-3, with 8 bases that match TRBD2. V was pared by 4 bases and J by 1 base, with 16 bases of the junction left unmatched. CDR1 and CDR2 from the germline V gene are SGHDN and FVKESK. This CDR3 region has 19 residues. CDR3 in DNA: TGTGCCAGCAGCCGATTGAATCGATGGACTAGCCGGGGCACAGATACGCAGTATTTT. Encoded protein: CASSRLNRWTSRGTDTQYF.

This clonotype was counted many times. The chain recombines TRBV6-6 with TRBJ1-2; D unresolved. V was shortened by 0 bases and J by 5 bases, with 10 bases between the two germline ends. Germline values: CDR1 MNHNY, CDR2 SVGAGI (reference sequence). The CDR3 runs 14 residues. The CDR3 DNA follows: TGTGCCAGCAGTTACTCGTTCAAGGATTATGGCTACACCTTC. This encodes CASSYSFKDYGYTF.

The CDR3 loop is CATSRDPGAGLNYGYTF. CDR3 DNA: TGTGCCACCAGCAGAGACCCTGGGGCAGGACTAAATTATGGCTACACCTTC. V usage is TRBV15 and J usage is TRBJ1-2; D is possibly TRBD1 (5 bases). Trimming removed 0 bases from V and 5 bases from J, with 19 bases in between. The CDR3 has 17 amino acids. CDR1 is LNHNV, CDR2 YYDKDF, per germline (reference sequence).

The gene calls are TRBV7-6 and TRBJ2-3; TRBD1 is a possible D gene (6 bases). Germline V gene lookup returns CDR1 SGHVS and CDR2 FNYEAQ. CDR3 length equals 15 residues. Trimming shortened V by 2 bases and J by 1 base, and 10 bases separated the two germline ends. The CDR3: CASSLRDTCTDTQYF. DNA for the CDR3: TGTGCCAGCAGCTTACGGGACACGTGCACAGATACGCAGTATTTT.

This clonotype has at least ten counts. The chain employs TRBV5-1 and TRBJ2-3, with D perhaps matching TRBD1 (6 bases). The germline V gene has CDR1 SGHRS and CDR2 YFSETQ. The CDR3 spans 15 residues. Trimming removed 2 bases from V and 0 bases from J, with 10 bases in between. CDR3 in amino acids: CASSFQGPSTDTQYF. The CDR3 DNA follows: TGCGCCAGCAGCTTTCAGGGGCCTAGCACAGATACGCAGTATTTT.

This clonotype was recorded at least ten times. The V and J genes are TRBV12-3 or TRBV12-4 and TRBJ1-1; a weak D match, TRBD1 (5 bases). The CDR3 is 14 amino acids. Trimming left V 2 bases short and J 0 bases short, with 7 bases between. The CDR3 DNA is TGTGCCAGCAGTTTATGGGACGTGAACACTGAAGCTTTCTTT. Its translation is CASSLWDVNTEAFF.

This rearrangement joins TRBV29-1 to TRBJ2-4; the D gene is possibly TRBD2 (5 bases). V was trimmed by 3 bases and J by 3 bases, leaving 9 bases between them. Germline loops: CDR1 SQVTM, CDR2 ANQGSEA. The CDR3 is 13 amino acids. CDR3 region: CSVEPGVKNIQYF. CDR3 sequence (DNA): TGCAGCGTTGAGCCCGGGGTCAAAAACATTCAGTACTTC.

In the case of this clonotype: This clone may be a read error of a much larger clone one base away. The V gene is TRBV11-3, the J gene TRBJ2-5; 8 positions agree with TRBD1. Per germline, CDR1 SGHNT and CDR2 YENEEA. This CDR3 spans 15 amino acids. In DNA, the CDR3 is TGTGCCGGCAGCTCATACGGACAGGGTGAAGAGACCCAGTACTTC. Amino acid sequence: CAGSSYGQGEETQYF.

The chain has TRBV20-1 and TRBJ2-3; 7 positions match TRBD1. Trimming at V came to 6 bases and at J to 2 bases, leaving 8 bases not matched to a gene. CDR3 size: 14 residues. Germline V gene lookup returns CDR1 DFQATT and CDR2 SNEGSKA (reference sequence). DNA for the CDR3: TGCAGTGCGCAGGGGGTTCTGAACACAGATACGCAGTATTTT. Protein sequence: CSAQGVLNTDTQYF.

The chain joins TRBV16 to TRBJ2-2; D remains ambiguous. The length of the CDR3 is 14 residues. V was trimmed by 4 bases and J by 2 bases, leaving 8 bases between them. The germline CDR1 and CDR2 sequences are KGHSY and FQNENV. CDR3 amino acids: CASSRSVNTGELFF. In DNA, the CDR3 is TGTGCCAGCAGCCGATCCGTTAACACCGGGGAGCTGTTTTTT.

This sequence joins TRBV30 and TRBJ1-1; D not resolved. This CDR3 spans 13 amino acids. Germline values: CDR1 GTSNPN, CDR2 SVGIG (reference sequence). Trimming cost V 2 bases and J 0 bases, with 7 bases left between them. The CDR3 spells CAWSLNMNTEAFF. CDR3 coding DNA: TGTGCCTGGAGTTTAAATATGAACACTGAAGCTTTCTTT.

This clonotype was found many times. V is TRBV7-9 and J is TRBJ2-4; D is unresolved. The CDR3 has 15 amino acids. From germline, CDR1 is SEHNR and CDR2 FQNEAQ (reference sequence). Trimming stripped 6 bases from V and 5 bases from J, with 17 bases between. This chain's CDR3 is CASRASLQHQNIQYF. The CDR3 DNA reads TGTGCCAGCAGAGCTTCTCTCCAGCACCAAAACATTCAGTACTTC.

This clonotype was recorded many times. V and J are TRBV5-1 and TRBJ2-7, with 8 bases lining up with TRBD1. Germline CDR1 and CDR2: SGHRS and YFSETQ. Trimming cost V 2 bases and J 6 bases; bases outside gene matches: 16. This CDR3 comprises 17 residues. CDR3 DNA sequence: TGCGCCAGCAGCTTCCCTCTTTTGGGCAGGGGGCTTGGCGAGCAGTACTTC. Amino acid sequence: CASSFPLLGRGLGEQYF.

This clonotype was counted at least ten times. The V and J genes are TRBV5-1 and TRBJ1-2, with unresolved D. The CDR3 runs 14 residues. Trimming took 1 base from V and 8 from J, leaving 15 bases between them. Per the germline V gene, CDR1 is SGHRS and CDR2 is YFSETQ. The CDR3 is CASSLLGAEGGYTF. Written as DNA, the CDR3 is TGCGCCAGCAGCTTGCTAGGAGCGGAGGGCGGCTACACCTTC.

This clonotype has a count of ten or more. DNA for the CDR3: TGCAGTGCTGGCCCCGGGACAGGGAATGAAAAACTGTTTTTT. Translating it yields CSAGPGTGNEKLFF. The chain is built from TRBV20-1 and TRBJ1-4, with 9 bases aligning to TRBD1. The CDR3 extends over 14 amino acids. Germline V gene sequence: CDR1 DFQATT, CDR2 SNEGSKA (reference sequence). V lost 5 bases, J lost 5 bases, and 6 bases stayed unmatched.

The chain has TRBV4-1 and TRBJ1-5; D unresolved. Per germline, CDR1 MGHRA and CDR2 YSYEKL. V shed 0 bases and J shed 3 bases, with 3 bases lying between them. The CDR3 is 13 residues long. CDR3 loop: CASSQDHNQPQHF. The CDR3 nucleotides are TGCGCCAGCAGCCAAGATCACAATCAGCCCCAGCATTTT.

This clonotype has at least ten counts. The V call is TRBV12-3 or TRBV12-4, the J call TRBJ2-7, with TRBD2 matching 9 bases. There are 14 residues in the CDR3. V trimming: 6 bases; J trimming: 5 bases; junction bases outside the gene matches: 8. CDR3 bases: TGTGCCAGCAGCTCCGGGACTAGCAAGAACGAGCAGTACTTC. Its protein product is CASSSGTSKNEQYF.

This clonotype was counted many times. The chain recombines TRBV2 with TRBJ2-7; 8 nucleotides match TRBD1. The germline gives CDR1 SNHLY, CDR2 FYNNEI. The length of the CDR3 is 13 residues. Trimming removed 6 bases from V and 3 bases from J; junction bases left unmatched: 4. CDR3 nucleotide sequence: TGTGCCAGCAGCAAGGACAGGGACTACGAGCAGTACTTC. Translated: CASSKDRDYEQYF. Filled out from reference TRBV2 and TRBJ2-7, the complete variable domain reads EPEVTQTPSHQVTQMGQEVILRCVPISNHLYFYWYRQILGQKVEFLVSFYNNEISEKSEIFDDQFSVERPDGSNFTLKIRSTKLEDSAMYFCASSKDRDYEQYFGPGTRLTVT.

The sample holds many counts of this clonotype. The chain links TRBV2 to TRBJ2-3, with D tentatively TRBD2 (5 bases). Trimming left V 10 bases short and J 0 bases short, with 14 bases between. This CDR3 contains 14 residues. CDR1 and CDR2 (germline): SNHLY, FYNNEI. CDR3 nucleotides: TGTGCCATCAAGCGGAGTACTAGCACAGATACGCAGTATTTT. It is translated as CAIKRSTSTDTQYF.

This clonotype was recorded at least ten times. This chain joins TRBV2 and TRBJ2-1; D might be TRBD1 (5 bases). CDR1 is SNHLY and CDR2 is FYNNEI in the germline V gene. The CDR3 has 12 residues. The V end lost 7 bases, the J end lost 7 bases, and 11 bases lay between the germline ends. The CDR3 loop is CASKQDGNEQFF. CDR3 sequence (DNA): TGTGCCAGCAAACAGGATGGGAATGAGCAGTTCTTC.

This clonotype showed up many times. The V call is TRBV20-1, the J call TRBJ1-5, with a weak D call TRBD1 (5 bases). V lost 4 bases and J 7 bases, leaving 17 bases between the germline ends. Germline V gene data show CDR1 as DFQATT and CDR2 as SNEGSKA (reference sequence). CDR3 size: 14 residues. CDR3 protein: CSATIGQGGQPQHF. The CDR3 coding sequence is TGCAGTGCTACCATTGGGCAGGGCGGGCAGCCCCAGCATTTT.

This clonotype came up many times. V gene TRBV7-8 combines with J gene TRBJ2-5, with 12 bases identical to TRBD2. There are 16 residues in the CDR3. Losses at the gene ends were 5 bases for V and 3 bases for J; bases not matched to a gene: 7. In germline, CDR1 is SGHVS, CDR2 FQNEAQ. The CDR3 DNA is TGTGCCAGCAGCCCAAGACTAGCGGGAGAGAAAGAGACCCAGTACTTC. Translating gives CASSPRLAGEKETQYF.

This chain connects TRBV24-1 to TRBJ2-1, with 12 bases that match TRBD2. The germline gives CDR1 KGHDR, CDR2 SFDVKD. After removal of 7 bases from V and 4 bases from J, the junction contained 13 bases not matched to a gene. The CDR3 length is 18 residues. The CDR3 DNA follows: TGTGCCACCAGCAGCCCTGGGCTAGCGGGAGGGCAATACAATGAGCAGTTCTTC. Its protein product is CATSSPGLAGGQYNEQFF.